This TCR beta chain was recovered during a study of shared clonotypes between healthy human individuals. Study conclusions and caveats: Of the naive CD4 clonotypes, about 5% were shared across several donors.

Positively selected for CCR7, the CD45RO-negative cells used as naive CD8 cells excluded terminally differentiated effector memory CD45RA+ cells. Details on this clone: What it binds is not known. This CDR3 is also generated by other DNA sequences in the sample.

The method was immunoSEQ multiplex PCR; TCRdb's version includes in-frame clones alone and lacks a portion of them. Of about 2 million clones in the sample, about 95% were seen once. CDR3 length: 14 residues. Trimming stripped 3 bases from V and 2 bases from J, with 7 bases between. Germline V lookup: CDR1 SEHNR, CDR2 FQNEAQ (reference sequence). V usage is TRBV7-9 and J usage is TRBJ2-2; D is ambiguous. Sequenced input: naive CD8+ T cells sorted from blood. The clonotype originates from a young man in good health. CDR3 sequence (DNA): TGTGCCAGCAGCTTGGCCGGAAACACCGGGGAGCTGTTTTTT. Amino acid sequence: CASSLAGNTGELFF.